One T cell receptor beta chain is described in this entry. As yet, its antigen is unknown. These data come from a study of cytomegalovirus exposure and HLA in healthy donors. Overall study findings and caveats: 164 TCR beta chains were listed as cytomegalovirus-associated.

From the 120-subject validation cohort, which was separate from the roughly 700-subject first cohort, the donors were drawn. Measured with immunoSEQ multiplex PCR; TCRdb has only the in-frame clones, and not every one. The table lists about 82,000 clones, 85% to 95% of them singletons. This CDR3 is built from 18 residues. Germline CDR1 SGHDT, CDR2 YYEEEE. V gave up 3 bases and J gave up 0 bases; unmatched junction bases: 6. This receptor was identified in a man aged 18 to 30 in good health and CMV-seronegative. The sequenced sample was PBMCs. The chain combines TRBV5-6 with TRBJ2-3; 14 bases are shared with TRBD2. The CDR3 protein is CASSSGLAGGPSTDTQYF. The CDR3 DNA follows: TGTGCCAGCAGCTCCGGACTAGCGGGAGGCCCAAGCACAGATACGCAGTATTTT.